This T cell receptor beta chain was captured by sequencing in a study of blood T cell repertoires in COVID-19. Turning to the study itself: Donors in the United States, Italy and Spain gave samples during acute or convalescent COVID-19. PBMCs, B-cell-depleted T cells, or T cells provided the cDNA or gDNA that made up the material.

Germline V gene sequence: CDR1 MNHEY, CDR2 SMNVEV (reference sequence). The trim removed 8 bases at V and 6 bases at J, leaving 5 bases unmatched. CDR3 size: 13 residues. Authors' analysis steps: It was from reference gene primer amplification that nucleated cell counts were estimated. The repertoire was sequenced with immunoSEQ multiplex PCR; TCRdb's copy has only in-frame clones and lacks some. The DNA was the basis for D and trimming; V, J and clone size are from that table. The sample lists 650,000 to 800,000 clones; around 89% were seen once. The gene calls are TRBV27 and TRBJ2-2, with TRBD1 matching 8 bases. The sequence was collected from a woman under 30 with acute or convalescent COVID-19. The sample consisted of peripheral blood. The DNA of the CDR3 is TGTGCCAGCCAGACAGGGGCGGCCGGGGAGCTGTTTTTT. Encoded protein: CASQTGAAGELFF.